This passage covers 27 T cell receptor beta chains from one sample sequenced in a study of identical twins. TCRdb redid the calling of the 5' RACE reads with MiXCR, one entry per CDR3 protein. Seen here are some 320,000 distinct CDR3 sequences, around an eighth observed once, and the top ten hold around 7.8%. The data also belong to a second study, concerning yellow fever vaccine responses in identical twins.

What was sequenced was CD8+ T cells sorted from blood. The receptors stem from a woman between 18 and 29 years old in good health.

CDR3 sequence reads: CASSVTGGGGNEQFF. CDR3 sequence (DNA): TGTGCCAGCAGTGTGACAGGAGGGGGAGGCAATGAGCAGTTCTTC. This sequence joins TRBV2 and TRBJ2-1; tentatively, D is TRBD1 or TRBD2 (6 bases each). Trimming took 4 bases from V and 6 from J, leaving 16 bases between them. This CDR3 has 15 residues. Germline V gives CDR1 SNHLY, CDR2 FYNNEI.

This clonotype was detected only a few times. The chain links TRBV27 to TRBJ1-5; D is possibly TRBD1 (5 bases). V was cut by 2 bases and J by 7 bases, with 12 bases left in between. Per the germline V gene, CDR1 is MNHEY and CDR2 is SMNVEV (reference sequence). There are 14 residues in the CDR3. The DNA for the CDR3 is TGTGCCAGCAGTTTAGCCAGGGCGGAACAGCCCCAGCATTTT. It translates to CASSLARAEQPQHF.

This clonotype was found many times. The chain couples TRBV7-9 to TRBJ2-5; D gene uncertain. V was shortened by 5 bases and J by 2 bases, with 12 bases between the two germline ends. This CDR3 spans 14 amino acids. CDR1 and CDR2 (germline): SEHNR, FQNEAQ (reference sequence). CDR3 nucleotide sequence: TGTGCCAGCAGCGCGACATTAGGTCAAGAGACCCAGTACTTC. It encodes CASSATLGQETQYF.

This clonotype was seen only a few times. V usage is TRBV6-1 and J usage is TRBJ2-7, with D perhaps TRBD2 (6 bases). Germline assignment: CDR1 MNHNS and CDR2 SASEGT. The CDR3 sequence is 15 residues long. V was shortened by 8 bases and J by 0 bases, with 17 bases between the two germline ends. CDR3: CASELLRGSSYEQYV. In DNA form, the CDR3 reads TGTGCCAGCGAGCTTTTGCGGGGAAGCTCCTACGAGCAGTACGTC.

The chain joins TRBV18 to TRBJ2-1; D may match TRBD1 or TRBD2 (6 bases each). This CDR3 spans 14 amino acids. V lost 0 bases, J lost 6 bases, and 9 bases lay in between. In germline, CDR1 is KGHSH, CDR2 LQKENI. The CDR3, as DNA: TGTGCCAGCTCACCACCGGAGGGGGGCAATGAGCAGTTCTTC. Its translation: CASSPPEGGNEQFF.

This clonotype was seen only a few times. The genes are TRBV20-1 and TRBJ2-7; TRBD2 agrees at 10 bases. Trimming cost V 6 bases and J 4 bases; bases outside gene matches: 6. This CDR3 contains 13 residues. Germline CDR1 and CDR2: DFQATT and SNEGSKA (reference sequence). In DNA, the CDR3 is TGCAGTGCGCTAGCGGGAGTCGGGTACGAGCAGTACTTC. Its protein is CSALAGVGYEQYF.

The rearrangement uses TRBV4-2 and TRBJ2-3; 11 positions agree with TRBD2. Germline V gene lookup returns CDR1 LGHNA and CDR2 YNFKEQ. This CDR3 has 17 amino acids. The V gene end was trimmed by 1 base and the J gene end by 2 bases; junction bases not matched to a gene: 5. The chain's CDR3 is CASSQASSGGLTDTQYF. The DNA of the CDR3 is TGTGCCAGCAGCCAAGCTTCTAGCGGGGGGCTCACAGATACGCAGTATTTT.

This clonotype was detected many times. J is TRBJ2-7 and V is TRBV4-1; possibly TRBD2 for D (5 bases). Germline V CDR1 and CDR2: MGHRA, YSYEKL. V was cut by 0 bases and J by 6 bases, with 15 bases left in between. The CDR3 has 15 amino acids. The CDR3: CASSQDPLGASEQYF. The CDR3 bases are TGCGCCAGCAGCCAAGATCCCCTGGGAGCTAGCGAGCAGTACTTC.

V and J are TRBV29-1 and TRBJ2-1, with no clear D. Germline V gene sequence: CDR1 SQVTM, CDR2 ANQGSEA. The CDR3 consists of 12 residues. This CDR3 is CSIFRATNEQFF. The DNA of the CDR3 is TGCAGTATCTTCCGGGCCACAAATGAGCAGTTCTTC.

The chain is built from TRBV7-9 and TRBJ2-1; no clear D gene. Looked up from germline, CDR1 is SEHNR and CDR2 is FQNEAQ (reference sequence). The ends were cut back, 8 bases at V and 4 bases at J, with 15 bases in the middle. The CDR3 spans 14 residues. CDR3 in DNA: TGTGCCAGCGGCCCACCCGACACTTACAATGAGCAGTTCTTC. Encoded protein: CASGPPDTYNEQFF.

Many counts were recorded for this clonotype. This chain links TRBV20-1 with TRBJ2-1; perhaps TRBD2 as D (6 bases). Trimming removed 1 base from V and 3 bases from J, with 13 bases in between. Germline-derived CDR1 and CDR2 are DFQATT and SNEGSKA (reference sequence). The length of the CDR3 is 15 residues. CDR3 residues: CSARGGAGNYNEQFF. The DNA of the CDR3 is TGCAGTGCTAGAGGGGGAGCGGGTAACTACAATGAGCAGTTCTTC.

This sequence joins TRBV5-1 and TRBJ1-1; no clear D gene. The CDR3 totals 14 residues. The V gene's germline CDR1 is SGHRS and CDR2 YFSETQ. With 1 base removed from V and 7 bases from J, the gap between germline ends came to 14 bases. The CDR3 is CASSLSAGVVEAFF. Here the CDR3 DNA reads TGCGCCAGCAGCTTGAGTGCCGGGGTGGTTGAAGCTTTCTTT.

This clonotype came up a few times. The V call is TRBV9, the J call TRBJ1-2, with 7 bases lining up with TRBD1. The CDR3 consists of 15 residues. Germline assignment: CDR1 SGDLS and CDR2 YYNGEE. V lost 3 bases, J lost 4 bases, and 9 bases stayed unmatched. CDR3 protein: CASSAPPGQIYGYTF. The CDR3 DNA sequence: TGTGCCAGCAGCGCACCGCCGGGACAGATCTATGGCTACACCTTC.

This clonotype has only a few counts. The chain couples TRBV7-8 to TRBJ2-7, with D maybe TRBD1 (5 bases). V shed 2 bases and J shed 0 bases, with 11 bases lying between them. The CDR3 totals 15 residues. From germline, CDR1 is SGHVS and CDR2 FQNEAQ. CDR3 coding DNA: TGTGCCAGCAGCTTACGTGGTCAGGGCTCCTACGAGCAGTACTTC. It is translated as CASSLRGQGSYEQYF. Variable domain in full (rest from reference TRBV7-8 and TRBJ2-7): GAGVSQSPRYKVAKRGQDVALRCDPISGHVSLFWYQQALGQGPEFLTYFQNEAQLDKSGLPSDRFFAERPEGSVSTLKIQRTQQEDSAVYLCASSLRGQGSYEQYFGPGTRLTVT.

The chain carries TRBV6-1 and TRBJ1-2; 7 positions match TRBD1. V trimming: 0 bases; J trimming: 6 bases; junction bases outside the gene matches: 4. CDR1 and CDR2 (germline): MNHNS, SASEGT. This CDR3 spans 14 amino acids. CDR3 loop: CASSEATGWDGYTF. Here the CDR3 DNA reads TGTGCCAGCAGTGAAGCGACAGGGTGGGATGGCTACACCTTC.

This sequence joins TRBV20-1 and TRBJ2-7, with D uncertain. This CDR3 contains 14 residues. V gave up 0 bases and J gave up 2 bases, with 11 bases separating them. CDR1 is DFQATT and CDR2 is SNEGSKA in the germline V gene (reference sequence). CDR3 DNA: TGCAGTGCTAGAGATCAGGTCTCAACCTACGAGCAGTACTTC. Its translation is CSARDQVSTYEQYF.

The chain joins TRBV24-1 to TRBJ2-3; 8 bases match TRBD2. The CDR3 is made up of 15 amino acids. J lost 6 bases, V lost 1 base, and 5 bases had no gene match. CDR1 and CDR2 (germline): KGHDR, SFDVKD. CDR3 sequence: CATSDFTGGGDTQYF. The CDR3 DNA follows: TGTGCCACCAGTGATTTTACAGGCGGGGGGGATACGCAGTATTTT.

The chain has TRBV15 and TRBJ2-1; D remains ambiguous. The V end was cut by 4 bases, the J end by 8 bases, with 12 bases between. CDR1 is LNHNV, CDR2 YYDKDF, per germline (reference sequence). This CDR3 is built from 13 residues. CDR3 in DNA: TGTGCCACCAGCATTTATAGCTTCCATGAGCAGTTCTTC. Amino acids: CATSIYSFHEQFF.

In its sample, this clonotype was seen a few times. CDR3 protein: CASSSGQGLSNQPQHF. The DNA for the CDR3 is TGTGCCAGCAGCAGTGGACAGGGTCTTAGCAATCAGCCCCAGCATTTT. The rearrangement joins TRBV5-6 to TRBJ1-5; 8 bases map to TRBD1. Germline CDR1 reads SGHDT; CDR2 reads YYEEEE. This CDR3 is built from 16 residues. Trimming at V came to 4 bases and at J to 0 bases, leaving 6 bases not matched to a gene.

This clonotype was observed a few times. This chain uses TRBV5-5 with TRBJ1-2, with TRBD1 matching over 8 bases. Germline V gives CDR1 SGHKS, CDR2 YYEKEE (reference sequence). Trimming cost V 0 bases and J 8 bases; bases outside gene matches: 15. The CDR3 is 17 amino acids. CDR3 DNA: TGTGCCAGCAGCTTGGAGGCGGGGACAGGCCCGGCAGGGGGCTACACCTTC. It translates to CASSLEAGTGPAGGYTF.

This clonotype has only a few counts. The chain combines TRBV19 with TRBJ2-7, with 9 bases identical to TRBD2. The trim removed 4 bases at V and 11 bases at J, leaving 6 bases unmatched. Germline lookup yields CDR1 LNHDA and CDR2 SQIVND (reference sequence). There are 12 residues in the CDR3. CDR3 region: CASSNAGGLEYF. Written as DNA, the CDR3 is TGTGCCAGTAGTAACGCGGGAGGGCTCGAGTACTTC.

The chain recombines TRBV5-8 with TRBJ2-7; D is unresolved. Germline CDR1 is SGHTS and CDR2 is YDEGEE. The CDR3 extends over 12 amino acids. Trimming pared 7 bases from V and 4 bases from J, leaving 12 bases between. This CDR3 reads CASHSPGYEQYV. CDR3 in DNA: TGTGCCAGCCACTCCCCGGGTTACGAGCAGTACGTC.

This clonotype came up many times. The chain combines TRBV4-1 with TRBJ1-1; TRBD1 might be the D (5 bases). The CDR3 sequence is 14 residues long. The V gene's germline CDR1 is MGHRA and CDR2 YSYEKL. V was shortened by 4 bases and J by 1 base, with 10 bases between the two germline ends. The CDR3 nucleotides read TGCGCCAGCAGCCCGTGGGGCGGGAACACTGAAGCTTTCTTT. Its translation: CASSPWGGNTEAFF.

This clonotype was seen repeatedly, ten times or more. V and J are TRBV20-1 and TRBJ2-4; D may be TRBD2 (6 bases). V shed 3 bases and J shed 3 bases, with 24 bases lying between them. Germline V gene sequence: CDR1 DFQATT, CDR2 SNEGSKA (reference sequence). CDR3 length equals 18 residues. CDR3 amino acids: CSASFLPRDSKDKNIQYF. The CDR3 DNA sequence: TGCAGTGCTAGTTTCCTCCCCCGGGACTCTAAAGACAAAAACATTCAGTACTTC.

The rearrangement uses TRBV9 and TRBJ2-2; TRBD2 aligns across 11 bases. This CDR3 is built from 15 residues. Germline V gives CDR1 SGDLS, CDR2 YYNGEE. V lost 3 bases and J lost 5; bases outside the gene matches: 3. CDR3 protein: CASSGLAGRTGELFF. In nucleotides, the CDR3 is TGTGCCAGCAGCGGACTAGCGGGGCGAACCGGGGAGCTGTTTTTT.

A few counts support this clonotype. The CDR3 bases are TGTGCCAGCAGCCCCAGGACTAGCGTAGCCGAGACCCAGTACTTC. Its translation is CASSPRTSVAETQYF. The V and J genes are TRBV11-3 and TRBJ2-5, with 9 bases lining up with TRBD2. The CDR3 extends over 15 amino acids. CDR1 and CDR2 from the germline V gene are SGHNT and YENEEA. With V trimmed by 5 bases and J by 5 bases, 9 bases remained unmatched.

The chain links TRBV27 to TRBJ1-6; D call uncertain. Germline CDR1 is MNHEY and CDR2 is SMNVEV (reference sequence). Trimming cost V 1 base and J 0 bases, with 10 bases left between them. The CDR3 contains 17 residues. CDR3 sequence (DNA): TGTGCCAGCAGTTTATGGGAGGAGGGCTCCTATAATTCACCCCTCCACTTT. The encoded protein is CASSLWEEGSYNSPLHF.